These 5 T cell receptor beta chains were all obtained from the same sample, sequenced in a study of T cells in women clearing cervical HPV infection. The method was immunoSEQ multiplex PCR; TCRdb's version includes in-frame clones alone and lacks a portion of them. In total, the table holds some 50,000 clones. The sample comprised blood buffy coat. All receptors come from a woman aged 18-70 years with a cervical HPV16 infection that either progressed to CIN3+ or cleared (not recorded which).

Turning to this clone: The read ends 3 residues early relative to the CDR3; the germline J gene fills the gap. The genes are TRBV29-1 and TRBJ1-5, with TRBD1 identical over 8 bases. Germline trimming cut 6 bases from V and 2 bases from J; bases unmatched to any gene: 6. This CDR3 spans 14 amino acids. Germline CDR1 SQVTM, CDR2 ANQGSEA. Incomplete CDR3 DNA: TGCAGCGTCTCAATGGGACAGGGCAATCAGCCC. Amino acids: CSVSMGQGNQP. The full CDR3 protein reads CSVSMGQGNQPQHF.

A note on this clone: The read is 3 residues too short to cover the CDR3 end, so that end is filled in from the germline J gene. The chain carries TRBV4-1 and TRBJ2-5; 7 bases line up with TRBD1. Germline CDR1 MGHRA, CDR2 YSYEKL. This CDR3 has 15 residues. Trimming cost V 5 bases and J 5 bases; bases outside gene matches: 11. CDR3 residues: CASSYGTAPVETQYF. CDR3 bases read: TGCGCCAGCAGCTATGGGACAGCCCCCGTGGAGACC.

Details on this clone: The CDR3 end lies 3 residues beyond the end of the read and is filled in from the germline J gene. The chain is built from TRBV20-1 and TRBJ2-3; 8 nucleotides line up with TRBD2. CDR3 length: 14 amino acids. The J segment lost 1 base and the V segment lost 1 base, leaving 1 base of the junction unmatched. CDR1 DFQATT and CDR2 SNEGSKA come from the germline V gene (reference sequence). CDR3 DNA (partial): TGCAGTGCTAGAGGTAGCGGGGGCACAGATACG. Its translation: CSARGSGGTDT. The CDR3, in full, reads CSARGSGGTDTQYF.

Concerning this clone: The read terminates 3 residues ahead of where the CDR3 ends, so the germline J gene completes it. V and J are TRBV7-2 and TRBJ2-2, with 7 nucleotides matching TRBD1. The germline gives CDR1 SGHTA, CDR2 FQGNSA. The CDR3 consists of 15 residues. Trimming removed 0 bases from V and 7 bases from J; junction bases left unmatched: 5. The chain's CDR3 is CASSLAAQGNGELFF. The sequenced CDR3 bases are TGTGCCAGCAGCTTAGCCGCACAGGGGAACGGGGAG.

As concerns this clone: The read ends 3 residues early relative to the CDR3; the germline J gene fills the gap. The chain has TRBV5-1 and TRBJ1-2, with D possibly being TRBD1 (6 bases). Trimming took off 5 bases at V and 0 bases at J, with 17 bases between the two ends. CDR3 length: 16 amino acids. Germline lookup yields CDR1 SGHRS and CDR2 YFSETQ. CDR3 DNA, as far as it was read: TGCGCCAGCAGACGGGACATGGGTGGGACTAACTATGGC. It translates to CASRRDMGGTNYG. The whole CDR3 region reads CASRRDMGGTNYGYTF.